This T cell receptor beta chain was identified in a study of glioma-infiltrating T cells after dendritic cell vaccination. Study-wide context: Glioblastoma patients came from Phase I and II dendritic cell vaccination trials.

Time point specified: after dendritic cell vaccination, including at tumor progression/relapse. Fresh-frozen tumor tissue and more than two years of survival data were available for all. The primer mix had 60 V beta and 13 J beta primers. Clones were sequenced by immunoSEQ multiplex PCR, and TCRdb holds only the in-frame ones, with some missing. The table lists just under 60,000 clones, roughly 80% of them singletons. This CDR3 region has 13 residues. Germline lookup yields CDR1 SGHDN and CDR2 FVKESK. V was shortened by 4 bases and J by 5 bases, with 11 bases between the two germline ends. The sequences come from blood, collected after dendritic cell vaccination. The receptor was derived from a human donor with glioblastoma. The chain links TRBV14 to TRBJ2-5; D might be TRBD2 (6 bases). CDR3 protein: CASSRDSLETQYF. DNA of the CDR3: TGTGCCAGCAGCCGGGACTCCCTGGAGACCCAGTACTTC.